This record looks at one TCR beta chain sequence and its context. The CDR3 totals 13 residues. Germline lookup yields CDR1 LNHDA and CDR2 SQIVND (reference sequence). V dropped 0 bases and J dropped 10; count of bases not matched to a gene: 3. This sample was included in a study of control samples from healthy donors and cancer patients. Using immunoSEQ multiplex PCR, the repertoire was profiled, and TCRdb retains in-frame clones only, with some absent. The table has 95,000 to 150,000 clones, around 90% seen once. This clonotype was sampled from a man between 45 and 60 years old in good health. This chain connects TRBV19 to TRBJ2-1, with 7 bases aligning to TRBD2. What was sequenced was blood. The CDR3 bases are TGTGCCAGTAGTATAGAGGGAGGGAAGGAGCAGTTCTTC. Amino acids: CASSIEGGKEQFF.